Following are 21 T cell receptor beta chains from one sample sequenced in a study of early T cells in non-severe SARS-CoV-2 infection (dated by TCRdb to about 2021). Library construction relied on 5' RACE. The sample was run on a NextSeq 500. TCRdb reworked the public reads: Q25 trimming with fastp, MiXCR clone assembly, productive beta chains retained. Each entry is one CDR3 protein sequence, shown with its most common DNA and genes. In all, the sample holds tens of thousands of distinct CDR3 sequences, and around 4% of those were seen once. Together, the top ten hold 10% of the sample. Input material: whole blood. Receptors originate from an adult who was a healthcare worker with PCR-confirmed SARS-CoV-2 infection or an uninfected control (not recorded which).

This rearrangement joins TRBV10-2 to TRBJ2-7, with TRBD2 matching over 13 bases. Germline-derived CDR1 and CDR2 are WSHSY and SAAADI. The CDR3 is made up of 19 amino acids. After removal of 7 bases from V and 5 bases from J, the junction contained 20 bases not matched to a gene. This CDR3 reads CASTDGTSGISLVPHEQYF. Here the CDR3 DNA reads TGCGCCAGCACCGACGGGACTAGCGGGATTTCCCTTGTTCCGCACGAGCAGTACTTC.

At least ten counts were recorded for this clonotype. The CDR3 reads CSARDRVPSGTSSYNEQFF. CDR3 DNA: TGCAGTGCTAGAGATCGAGTTCCTAGCGGGACTAGCTCCTACAATGAGCAGTTCTTC. The chain combines TRBV20-1 with TRBJ2-1, with TRBD2 identical over 9 bases. This CDR3 region has 19 residues. The trim removed 0 bases at V and 0 bases at J, leaving 12 bases unmatched. CDR1 is DFQATT and CDR2 is SNEGSKA in the germline V gene (reference sequence).

This chain uses TRBV2 with TRBJ2-1, with 10 nucleotides matching TRBD2. CDR3 length: 15 residues. The V gene end was trimmed by 1 base and the J gene end by 6 bases; junction bases not matched to a gene: 3. From germline, CDR1 is SNHLY and CDR2 FYNNEI. In DNA form, the CDR3 reads TGTGCCAGCAGTGAAGTCGCTAGCGGGAGCAATGAGCAGTTCTTC. Protein sequence: CASSEVASGSNEQFF. Using reference TRBV2 and TRBJ2-1 for the parts outside the CDR3, the full variable domain is EPEVTQTPSHQVTQMGQEVILRCVPISNHLYFYWYRQILGQKVEFLVSFYNNEISEKSEIFDDQFSVERPDGSNFTLKIRSTKLEDSAMYFCASSEVASGSNEQFFGPGTRLTVL.

In its sample, this clonotype was seen a few times. The CDR3 loop reads CASSREGLETQYF. The CDR3 nucleotides are TGTGCCAGCAGCCGGGAGGGGTTAGAGACCCAGTACTTC. This rearrangement joins TRBV7-2 to TRBJ2-5, with 8 bases identical to TRBD2. Germline values: CDR1 SGHTA, CDR2 FQGNSA. Germline trimming cut 5 bases from V and 4 bases from J; bases unmatched to any gene: 3. There are 13 residues in the CDR3.

This clonotype appeared many times. The chain recombines TRBV27 with TRBJ2-2, with 10 nucleotides matching TRBD2. The CDR3 totals 21 residues. CDR1 is MNHEY and CDR2 is SMNVEV in the germline V gene (reference sequence). Unmatched junction bases numbered 27, after V lost 5 bases and J lost 9 bases. The CDR3 sequence: CASSPSVGVAGGSRPVRELFF. For the CDR3, the DNA is TGTGCCAGCAGTCCCTCAGTAGGGGTAGCGGGAGGTTCACGCCCTGTCCGGGAGCTGTTTTTT.

Many counts were recorded for this clonotype. This chain uses TRBV11-2 with TRBJ2-1, with D possibly being TRBD2 (5 bases). Germline V CDR1 and CDR2: SGHAT, FQNNGV. The CDR3 consists of 14 residues. Deletions cut 4 bases from V and 2 bases from J, with 9 bases between. CDR3 bases: TGTGCCAGCAGCTCTCGAGGGCCCTACAATGAGCAGTTCTTC. This translates into CASSSRGPYNEQFF.

This clonotype showed up many times. This rearrangement joins TRBV20-1 to TRBJ2-7, with TRBD1 matching over 10 bases. Germline-derived CDR1 and CDR2 are DFQATT and SNEGSKA (reference sequence). This CDR3 is built from 14 residues. V was pared by 3 bases and J by 4 bases, with 6 bases of the junction left unmatched. The CDR3 sequence is CSASTDRGVYEQYF. CDR3 coding DNA: TGCAGTGCTAGCACGGACAGGGGGGTATACGAGCAGTACTTC.

This clonotype was observed a few times. The J gene is TRBJ2-1, the V gene TRBV12-3 or TRBV12-4; tentatively, D is TRBD1 (6 bases). Trimming removed 5 bases from V and 10 bases from J, with 15 bases in between. This CDR3 region has 13 residues. The CDR3 DNA follows: TGTGCCAGCAGTCCCCTCGGCAGGGGAGAGCAGTTCTTC. As protein: CASSPLGRGEQFF.

In this sample, this clonotype turned up once. Just one base apart from a much larger clone, this may be a read error. V is TRBV5-1 and J is TRBJ2-1, with 12 bases identical to TRBD2. The germline V gene has CDR1 SGHRS and CDR2 YFSETQ. The CDR3 has 18 amino acids. The CDR3 DNA reads as TGCGCCACCTCCAAAGGGGCTAGCGGGAGGGTCGACTACAATGGGCAGTTCTTC. It is translated as CATSKGASGRVDYNGQFF. The full variable domain, completed using reference TRBV5-1 and TRBJ2-1, is KAGVTQTPRYLIKTRGQQVTLSCSPISGHRSVSWYQQTPGQGLQFLFEYFSETQRNKGNFPGRFSGRQFSNSRSEMNVSTLELGDSALYLCATSKGASGRVDYNGQFFGPGTRLTVL.

This clonotype has at least ten counts. This sequence joins TRBV11-2 and TRBJ1-1, with a possible D match to TRBD1 (5 bases). The germline V gene encodes CDR1 SGHAT and CDR2 FQNNGV. The CDR3 spans 14 residues. The germline V and J ends were trimmed by 0 bases and 7 bases, with 12 bases remaining between them. The CDR3 is CASSLERGGGEAFF. Here the CDR3 DNA reads TGTGCCAGCAGCTTAGAGAGAGGTGGGGGTGAAGCTTTCTTT.

This clonotype was picked up a small number of times. The chain combines TRBV27 with TRBJ1-2, with D unresolved. In germline, CDR1 is MNHEY, CDR2 SMNVEV (reference sequence). Trimming took 4 bases from V and 0 from J, leaving 12 bases between them. This CDR3 spans 15 amino acids. The CDR3 loop reads CASSSGGRTNYGYTF. CDR3 DNA: TGTGCCAGCAGTTCCGGAGGCAGAACTAACTATGGCTACACCTTC.

This clonotype was picked up a small number of times. This chain connects TRBV20-1 to TRBJ1-2; no definite D call. Trimming removed 6 bases at V and 1 base at J, with 18 bases between. Germline CDR1 reads DFQATT; CDR2 reads SNEGSKA (reference sequence). CDR3 length: 15 amino acids. The CDR3 loop reads CSASLLALVNYGYTF. The CDR3 coding sequence is TGCAGTGCCAGTTTATTGGCCCTAGTTAACTATGGCTACACCTTC.

This clonotype appeared many times. The chain recombines TRBV29-1 with TRBJ2-1; D is possibly TRBD1 (6 bases). This CDR3 is 16 amino acids long. V lost 5 bases and J 3 bases, leaving 20 bases between the germline ends. Germline CDR1 SQVTM, CDR2 ANQGSEA. CDR3 loop: CSVHSGVQGLYNEQFF. The CDR3 DNA is TGCAGCGTTCACTCTGGGGTACAGGGCCTCTACAATGAGCAGTTCTTC.

The rearrangement joins TRBV29-1 to TRBJ1-5; D might be TRBD1 (5 bases). The V end lost 5 bases, the J end lost 6 bases, and 14 bases lay between the germline ends. Germline assignment: CDR1 SQVTM and CDR2 ANQGSEA. This CDR3 is built from 13 residues. DNA for the CDR3: TGCAGCGTTTCACCAGGGTTTCGTCAGCCCCAGCATTTT. Residues: CSVSPGFRQPQHF.

This clonotype has just a few counts. This rearrangement joins TRBV29-1 to TRBJ2-1, with 7 bases identical to TRBD2. CDR1 and CDR2 from the germline V gene are SQVTM and ANQGSEA. The V segment lost 6 bases and the J segment 6 bases; nucleotides outside the gene matches: 5. The CDR3 covers 12 residues. In DNA form, the CDR3 reads TGCAGCGTCGGACTAGTCGGCAATGAGCAGTTCTTC. Protein: CSVGLVGNEQFF.

Many counts were recorded for this clonotype. This chain links TRBV6-5 with TRBJ2-7; D possibly matches TRBD1 or TRBD2 (5 bases each). V lost 2 bases and J lost 9, with 8 bases in between. This CDR3 has 11 amino acids. Per germline, CDR1 MNHEY and CDR2 SVGAGI. The CDR3 bases are TGTGCCAGCAGTTACCTTGGGACGCAGTACTTC. It specifies CASSYLGTQYF.

The table lists this clonotype with many counts. This rearrangement joins TRBV6-2 or TRBV6-3 to TRBJ1-6; D gene ambiguous. The CDR3 loop spans 13 amino acids. Germline V gene data show CDR1 as MNHEY and CDR2 as SVGEGT. V dropped 2 bases and J dropped 3 bases, with 2 bases sitting between them. The CDR3 nucleotides are TGTGCCAGCAGTTACAACTATAATTCACCCCTCCACTTT. Translation gives CASSYNYNSPLHF.

This clonotype was seen repeatedly, ten times or more. The CDR3 sequence: CSASGSTDTQYF. In nucleotides, the CDR3 is TGCAGCGCTAGCGGGAGCACAGATACGCAGTATTTT. The chain employs TRBV29-1 and TRBJ2-3, with 8 positions matching TRBD2. V was clipped by 7 bases and J by 0 bases; unmatched bases: 0. This CDR3 is built from 12 residues. Germline CDR1 and CDR2: SQVTM and ANQGSEA.

The V gene is TRBV20-1, the J gene TRBJ1-1; 9 bases agree with TRBD1. Losses at the gene ends were 7 bases for V and 7 bases for J; bases not matched to a gene: 7. Germline CDR1 is DFQATT and CDR2 is SNEGSKA (reference sequence). This CDR3 contains 12 residues. The CDR3 coding sequence is TGCAGTGGCTCGGACAGGGGATATGAAGCTTTCTTT. This codes for CSGSDRGYEAFF.

This clonotype came up many times. The chain couples TRBV28 to TRBJ2-1; 8 bases map to TRBD1. This CDR3 has 18 residues. V trimming: 5 bases; J trimming: 0 bases; junction bases outside the gene matches: 12. Germline CDR1 reads MDHEN; CDR2 reads SYDVKM. The CDR3 sequence is CASSGIRSGQDSYNEQFF. The CDR3, as DNA: TGTGCCAGCAGTGGGATCCGGTCGGGACAGGACTCCTACAATGAGCAGTTCTTC.

At least ten counts were recorded for this clonotype. The rearrangement joins TRBV10-3 to TRBJ2-1; D uncertain. V gave up 4 bases and J gave up 5 bases, with 9 bases separating them. CDR1 ENHRY and CDR2 SYGVKD come from the germline V gene. CDR3 length equals 13 residues. CDR3 region: CAISGARHNEQFF. The DNA for the CDR3 is TGTGCCATCAGTGGGGCACGGCACAATGAGCAGTTCTTC.